The 21 T cell receptor beta chains presented below share a single source sample, sequenced in a study of OX40 agonist ivuxolimab in advanced cancers. Here immunoSEQ multiplex PCR was the method, and the copy in TCRdb shows in-frame clones only, minus some. The sample consists of over 30,000 clones, 84% of them appearing once. Specimen: CD4+ or CD8+ T cells sorted from blood, collected in a trial of the OX40 agonist ivuxolimab. Receptor source: an adult with an advanced solid tumor such as melanoma, head and neck, liver or kidney cancer.

The chain is built from TRBV10-3 and TRBJ1-3, with D unclear. Trimming took off 8 bases at V and 4 bases at J, with 12 bases between the two ends. This CDR3 contains 13 residues. The V gene's germline CDR1 is ENHRY and CDR2 SYGVKD. The CDR3 DNA is TGTGCCATCGGGTCTGCGGGGGGAAACACCATATATTTT. It codes for CAIGSAGGNTIYF.

The chain has TRBV25-1 and TRBJ2-1, with D unresolved. V lost 0 bases and J 8 bases, leaving 5 bases between the germline ends. The CDR3 totals 12 residues. CDR1 is MGHDK, CDR2 SYGVNS, per germline. CDR3 protein: CASSEYMDEQFF. In nucleotides, the CDR3 is TGTGCCAGCAGTGAATATATGGATGAGCAGTTCTTC.

The CDR3 DNA is TGCGCCAGCAGCTTGGCCTTTCGAGGGTCCAATGAGCAGTTCTTC. Its translation is CASSLAFRGSNEQFF. This sequence joins TRBV5-1 and TRBJ2-1, with a weak D call TRBD2 (5 bases). This CDR3 is 15 amino acids long. CDR1 SGHRS and CDR2 YFSETQ come from the germline V gene. The V end was cut by 0 bases, the J end by 6 bases, with 13 bases between.

This clone was seen a handful of times. The chain employs TRBV6-5 and TRBJ2-7, with D hard to call. The germline V and J ends were trimmed by 5 bases and 4 bases, with 9 bases remaining between them. The CDR3 has 12 amino acids. Germline CDR1 MNHEY, CDR2 SVGAGI. Written as DNA, the CDR3 is TGTGCCAGCAGTGAACATCTTTACGAGCAGTACTTC. As protein: CASSEHLYEQYF.

J is TRBJ2-4 and V is TRBV11-2, with D maybe TRBD2 (5 bases). Looked up from germline, CDR1 is SGHAT and CDR2 is FQNNGV. This CDR3 has 17 residues. V was trimmed by 0 bases and J by 2 bases, leaving 14 bases between them. The DNA of the CDR3 is TGTGCCAGCAGCTTAGAATCCAGCGGCGGGCCCAAAAACATTCAGTACTTC. Translated, it gives CASSLESSGGPKNIQYF.

The V call is TRBV27, the J call TRBJ2-3; D is uncertain. V was cut by 4 bases and J by 4 bases, with 3 bases left in between. The CDR3 sequence is 11 residues long. The germline gives CDR1 MNHEY, CDR2 SMNVEV (reference sequence). CDR3 DNA sequence: TGTGCCAGCAGTTCCCCAGATACGCAGTATTTT. Translation gives CASSSPDTQYF.

The J gene is TRBJ2-7, the V gene TRBV7-9, with a tentative D call TRBD2 (5 bases). CDR3 length equals 15 residues. V dropped 0 bases and J dropped 9 bases, with 18 bases sitting between them. Looked up from germline, CDR1 is SEHNR and CDR2 is FQNEAQ (reference sequence). The CDR3 DNA reads TGTGCCAGCAGCTTAGCCCCCGAGGGTAGCGCGGGGCAGTACTTC. Protein product: CASSLAPEGSAGQYF.

This clone was recorded a few times. CDR3 region: CASSIGDWVVTEAFF. The CDR3, as DNA: TGTGCCAGTAGTATCGGGGATTGGGTAGTCACTGAAGCTTTCTTT. The genes are TRBV19 and TRBJ1-1; D remains ambiguous. V dropped 3 bases and J dropped 4 bases, with 15 bases sitting between them. Germline V gives CDR1 LNHDA, CDR2 SQIVND (reference sequence). The CDR3 extends over 15 amino acids.

The rearrangement joins TRBV11-3 to TRBJ2-1, with no clear D. V was trimmed by 0 bases and J by 4 bases, leaving 13 bases between them. The CDR3 has 16 residues. CDR1 is SGHNT and CDR2 is YENEEA in the germline V gene. The CDR3 protein is CASSLEGQAVYNEQFF. The CDR3 DNA reads as TGTGCCAGCAGCTTAGAAGGGCAGGCGGTTTACAATGAGCAGTTCTTC.

This rearrangement joins TRBV9 to TRBJ2-3; no reliable D call. The CDR3 sequence is 13 residues long. V shed 0 bases and J shed 8 bases, with 10 bases lying between them. Germline V CDR1 and CDR2: SGDLS, YYNGEE. The CDR3 DNA reads as TGTGCCAGCAGCGTAGACGGGTTCGCTACGCAGTATTTT. Its translation is CASSVDGFATQYF.

The gene calls are TRBV5-1 and TRBJ2-5; D possibly corresponds to TRBD1 (6 bases). V was pared by 3 bases and J by 1 base, with 13 bases between. The length of the CDR3 is 15 residues. Germline-derived CDR1 and CDR2 are SGHRS and YFSETQ. This chain's CDR3 is CASSSAGQIQETQYF. CDR3 DNA: TGCGCCAGCAGCTCTGCCGGACAGATCCAAGAGACCCAGTACTTC.

The genes are TRBV5-8 and TRBJ2-5; unclear D gene. The germline V gene has CDR1 SGHTS and CDR2 YDEGEE. V lost 2 bases, J lost 5 bases, and 4 bases lay in between. This CDR3 contains 11 residues. The chain's CDR3 is CASSFGETQYF. In DNA, the CDR3 is TGTGCCAGCAGCTTTGGTGAGACCCAGTACTTC.

J is TRBJ2-1 and V is TRBV19; 7 bases map to TRBD2. V dropped 5 bases and J dropped 3; count of bases not matched to a gene: 4. The germline V gene encodes CDR1 LNHDA and CDR2 SQIVND (reference sequence). The CDR3 totals 14 residues. The chain's CDR3 is CASSGWGGYNEQFF. The CDR3 DNA sequence: TGTGCCAGTAGTGGGTGGGGGGGCTACAATGAGCAGTTCTTC.

The genes are TRBV2 and TRBJ2-2; TRBD1 aligns across 11 bases. J gave up 4 bases and V 3 bases, and 1 base lay outside the gene matches. CDR3 length: 15 residues. The germline V gene has CDR1 SNHLY and CDR2 FYNNEI. The CDR3 sequence: CASSDGTGGTGELFF. In DNA, the CDR3 is TGTGCCAGCAGTGATGGGACAGGGGGCACCGGGGAGCTGTTTTTT.

The chain carries TRBV6-5 and TRBJ2-7; 7 nucleotides agree with TRBD1. V gave up 5 bases and J gave up 3 bases; unmatched junction bases: 4. Germline V CDR1 and CDR2: MNHEY, SVGAGI. CDR3 length equals 13 residues. The CDR3 loop reads CASSNRDSYEQYF. The CDR3 DNA reads as TGTGCCAGCAGTAACCGGGACAGCTACGAGCAGTACTTC.

The chain uses TRBV6-1 and TRBJ1-5; D unresolved. Trimming took off 8 bases at V and 7 bases at J, with 18 bases between the two ends. CDR1 is MNHNS and CDR2 is SASEGT in the germline V gene. CDR3 length equals 14 residues. CDR3 region: CASDSGRVAQPQHF. The DNA of the CDR3 is TGTGCCAGCGATTCCGGGAGGGTCGCACAGCCCCAGCATTTT.

The CDR3 loop is CASSPEGGGTLAKNIQYF. CDR3 in DNA: TGTGCCAGCAGTCCCGAGGGGGGAGGAACCCTAGCCAAAAACATTCAGTACTTC. This rearrangement joins TRBV28 to TRBJ2-4; perhaps D is TRBD1 or TRBD2 (6 bases each). The CDR3 consists of 18 residues. Germline-derived CDR1 and CDR2 are MDHEN and SYDVKM. Trimming shortened V by 5 bases and J by 0 bases, and 20 bases separated the two germline ends.

The V call is TRBV19, the J call TRBJ1-1; D gene ambiguous. Germline V gene data show CDR1 as LNHDA and CDR2 as SQIVND (reference sequence). The CDR3 is made up of 14 amino acids. Trimming left V 5 bases short and J 5 bases short, with 15 bases between. The CDR3 loop is CASSPRPPGTEAFF. CDR3 bases: TGTGCCAGTAGTCCCCGGCCGCCGGGGACTGAAGCTTTCTTT.

The rearrangement joins TRBV6-1 to TRBJ1-5, with 9 bases fitting TRBD1. The ends lost 6 bases at V and 8 bases at J; junction bases unmatched: 5. This CDR3 region has 13 residues. Germline assignment: CDR1 MNHNS and CDR2 SASEGT. As DNA, the CDR3 is TGTGCCAGCAGCGGACAGGGGTGGGAGCCCCAGCATTTT. Protein sequence: CASSGQGWEPQHF.

The sample holds one count of this clone. This sequence joins TRBV5-6 and TRBJ2-5; tentatively, D is TRBD1 (5 bases). The ends were cut back, 4 bases at V and 2 bases at J, with 15 bases in the middle. This CDR3 spans 15 amino acids. Per the germline V gene, CDR1 is SGHDT and CDR2 is YYEEEE. This chain's CDR3 is CASSPETGVQETQYF. The CDR3 region has the DNA TGTGCCAGCAGCCCGGAAACAGGAGTTCAAGAGACCCAGTACTTC.

This chain connects TRBV18 to TRBJ2-5; possibly TRBD1 for D (6 bases). From germline, CDR1 is KGHSH and CDR2 LQKENI. CDR3 length equals 10 residues. V was trimmed by 7 bases and J by 11 bases, leaving 11 bases between them. CDR3 in amino acids: CASYRVVQYF. For the CDR3, the DNA is TGTGCCAGCTACAGGGTTGTGCAGTACTTC. Together with reference TRBV18 and TRBJ2-5, the CDR3 gives the full variable domain: NAGVMQNPRHLVRRRGQEARLRCSPMKGHSHVYWYRQLPEEGLKFMVYLQKENIIDESGMPKERFSAEFPKEGPSILRIQQVVRGDSAAYFCASYRVVQYFGPGTRLLVL.